A single sample gave rise to the 8 T cell receptor beta chains below, sequenced in a study of blood T cell repertoires in COVID-19. The method was immunoSEQ multiplex PCR; TCRdb's version includes in-frame clones alone and lacks a portion of them. The sample has a few hundred thousand clones, about four fifths seen once. The sequenced sample was PBMCs or T cells enriched from blood (not recorded which). The receptor source for this set is a woman between 40 and 55 years old who had recovered from COVID-19.

In its sample, this clone was seen once. The V gene is TRBV28, the J gene TRBJ1-2; a weak D match, TRBD1 (5 bases). The CDR3 length is 16 residues. Trimming left V 6 bases short and J 4 bases short, with 21 bases between. Germline CDR1 and CDR2: MDHEN and SYDVKM. CDR3 DNA sequence: TGTGCCAGCAGACCCGGAGGCGGGGGGGATGTCTATGGCTACACCTTC. It is translated as CASRPGGGGDVYGYTF.

This clone came up a few times. The V call is TRBV7-2, the J call TRBJ2-2; D gene unclear. V dropped 7 bases and J dropped 1 base, with 10 bases sitting between them. The CDR3 has 14 residues. Germline V gene data show CDR1 as SGHTA and CDR2 as FQGNSA. CDR3: CASIADVNTGELFF. Written as DNA, the CDR3 is TGTGCCAGCATAGCAGACGTGAACACCGGGGAGCTGTTTTTT.

The V and J genes are TRBV21-1 and TRBJ2-2; the D call in the table, TRBD1, was not verified against the DNA. TRBV21-1 is noted as a pseudogene. CDR3 length equals 14 residues. This chain's CDR3 is CASSPRDTTGELFF. The CDR3 bases are TGTGCCAGCAGCCCTCGGGACACAACCGGGGAGCTGTTTTTT.

The chain combines TRBV10-3 with TRBJ2-7, with 8 nucleotides matching TRBD2. Trimming removed 9 bases from V and 3 bases from J; junction bases left unmatched: 13. The CDR3 sequence is 15 residues long. Per the germline V gene, CDR1 is ENHRY and CDR2 is SYGVKD. The CDR3 region has the DNA TGTGCCATAGAAGGCTCTGCGGGAGGTTTCTACGAGCAGTACGTC. Its translation: CAIEGSAGGFYEQYV.

The chain employs TRBV7-6 and TRBJ2-2; D remains unclear. The CDR3 runs to 15 residues. CDR1 SGHVS and CDR2 FNYEAQ come from the germline V gene. Trimming cost V 2 bases and J 4 bases, with 11 bases left between them. CDR3 nucleotides: TGTGCCAGCAGCTTAATGTCCTACCGCACCGGGGAGCTGTTTTTT. Protein: CASSLMSYRTGELFF. The whole variable domain, filled in from reference TRBV7-6 and TRBJ2-2, reads GAGVSQSPRYKVTKRGQDVALRCDPISGHVSLYWYRQALGQGPEFLTYFNYEAQQDKSGLPNDRFSAERPEGSISTLTIQRTEQRDSAMYRCASSLMSYRTGELFFGEGSRLTVL.

The rearrangement links TRBV9 to TRBJ2-3; the match to TRBD2 covers 8 bases. The CDR3 contains 18 residues. Per the germline V gene, CDR1 is SGDLS and CDR2 is YYNGEE. Unmatched junction bases numbered 16, after V lost 4 bases and J lost 3 bases. This chain's CDR3 is CASSPRVTSGGVTDTQYF. In DNA, the CDR3 is TGTGCCAGCAGCCCCCGTGTAACTAGCGGAGGGGTTACAGATACGCAGTATTTT.

With respect to this clone: The junction and the germline gene differ at one end; a read error may be behind it. The rearrangement uses TRBV5-1 and TRBJ2-3; 11 bases are a match to TRBD2. This CDR3 has 15 residues. Per germline, CDR1 SGHRS and CDR2 YFSETQ. CDR3 amino acids: CASSLTSGSIDTQYF. The CDR3 region has the DNA TGCGCCAGCAGCTTAACTAGCGGGAGCATAGATACGCAGTATTTT.

This clone was counted once. The chain joins TRBV2 to TRBJ2-2, with TRBD1 matching over 8 bases. The CDR3 has 14 amino acids. Germline loops: CDR1 SNHLY, CDR2 FYNNEI. V lost 7 bases and J lost 6; bases outside the gene matches: 7. The CDR3 protein is CASTMDRVAGELFF. Written as DNA, the CDR3 is TGTGCCAGCACTATGGACAGGGTCGCCGGGGAGCTGTTTTTT.